One sample yielded the 3 T cell receptor beta chains listed below, sequenced in a study of blood T cell repertoires in COVID-19. The repertoire was sequenced with immunoSEQ multiplex PCR; TCRdb's copy has only in-frame clones and lacks some. Among about 68,000 clones listed, about 91% were seen once. Sequenced sample: peripheral blood. The receptor set was obtained from a man aged 50 to 59 with active COVID-19.

The chain links TRBV6-5 to TRBJ1-6; a weak D match, TRBD1 (5 bases). This CDR3 has 15 amino acids. Deletions cut 2 bases from V and 4 bases from J, with 9 bases between. Germline V gene data show CDR1 as MNHEY and CDR2 as SVGAGI. As DNA, the CDR3 is TGTGCCAGCAGTTACGGGAGGGGTTATAATTCACCCCTCCACTTT. It yields the protein CASSYGRGYNSPLHF.

V gene TRBV6-6 combines with J gene TRBJ1-2, with 8 bases identical to TRBD1. V lost 2 bases, J lost 2 bases, and 4 bases stayed unmatched. Germline V lookup: CDR1 MNHNY, CDR2 SVGAGI (reference sequence). The CDR3 runs to 15 residues. The CDR3, as DNA: TGTGCCAGCAGTTACACCAGGGACAGGAACTATGGCTACACCTTC. Protein product: CASSYTRDRNYGYTF.

The chain employs TRBV18 and TRBJ2-5; 10 positions match TRBD1. The CDR3 spans 13 residues. Germline V gene sequence: CDR1 KGHSH, CDR2 LQKENI. The trim removed 7 bases at V and 4 bases at J, leaving 3 bases unmatched. The CDR3 DNA sequence: TGTGCCAGCTTCCGGGACAGGGGAGAGACCCAGTACTTC. This sequence encodes CASFRDRGETQYF.